These 4 T cell receptor beta chains came from one sample sequenced in a study of T cells in Graves' hyperthyroidism and ophthalmopathy. What was amplified from RNA transcripts were TCR beta CDR3 regions. The HTBI primer set was used in a first-round RT-PCR of the TCR CDR3. TCRdb independently ran MiXCR on the multiplex PCR reads; one entry per CDR3 protein. The data show 550,000 to 800,000 distinct CDR3 sequences, with 15% to 20% seen just once and about 16% held by the top ten. Sequenced: blood. These TCRs come from a man in his forties or fifties with Graves' hyperthyroidism.

This clonotype has at least ten counts. The gene calls are TRBV28 and TRBJ1-5; no clear D. CDR3 length: 17 amino acids. V was clipped by 6 bases and J by 0 bases, with 18 bases between them. Germline CDR1 reads MDHEN; CDR2 reads SYDVKM. As DNA, the CDR3 is TGTGCCAGCAGGGCCTCCCGACGTCCTTATAGCAATCAGCCCCAGCATTTT. As protein: CASRASRRPYSNQPQHF.

This clonotype was found a few times. The chain joins TRBV7-9 to TRBJ1-4; tentatively, D is TRBD1 (6 bases). V was shortened by 6 bases and J by 13 bases, with 15 bases between the two germline ends. The germline gives CDR1 SEHNR, CDR2 FQNEAQ (reference sequence). This CDR3 comprises 12 residues. In nucleotides, the CDR3 is TGTGCCAGCAGTTTTACAGGGCAGGCACTGTTTTTT. It yields the protein CASSFTGQALFF.

This rearrangement joins TRBV9 to TRBJ2-1; D remains unclear. The length of the CDR3 is 15 residues. Germline V gene lookup returns CDR1 SGDLS and CDR2 YYNGEE. V lost 2 bases and J lost 7, with 16 bases in between. The CDR3, as DNA: TGTGCCAGCAGCGTTGGGATGGGCATACAAAATGAGCAGTTCTTC. This gives the protein CASSVGMGIQNEQFF.

This clonotype was seen ten or more times. The V gene is TRBV28, the J gene TRBJ1-1, with D unresolved. The CDR3 runs to 13 residues. Germline V gene data show CDR1 as MDHEN and CDR2 as SYDVKM. V lost 4 bases to trimming and J lost 3 bases, with 9 bases between them. Written as DNA, the CDR3 is TGTGCCAGCAGTTCGCCACGAGACACTGAAGCTTTCTTT. It codes for CASSSPRDTEAFF. The full variable domain, its missing parts supplied by reference TRBV28 and TRBJ1-1, is DVKVTQSSRYLVKRTGEKVFLECVQDMDHENMFWYRQDPGLGLRLIYFSYDVKMKEKGDIPEGYSVSREKKERFSLILESASTNQTSMYLCASSSPRDTEAFFGQGTRLTVV.